The 2 T cell receptor beta chains below all came from one sample that was sequenced in a study of cytomegalovirus exposure and HLA in healthy donors. The PCR employed 60 Vbeta primers together with 13 Jbeta primers. Measured with immunoSEQ multiplex PCR; TCRdb has only the in-frame clones, and not every one. The top ten clones hold around 2.1% of a sample with under 100,000 clones, around 77% of them seen once. The sample comprised PBMCs. These receptors were obtained from a boy younger than 18 in good health and CMV-seronegative.

V usage is TRBV5-1 and J usage is TRBJ2-7, with TRBD1 matching over 9 bases. The CDR3 contains 15 residues. The germline gives CDR1 SGHRS, CDR2 YFSETQ. J was trimmed by 0 bases and V by 4 bases; bases with no gene match: 5. CDR3 protein: CASSKTTGGSYEQYF. In DNA, the CDR3 is TGCGCCAGCAGCAAAACGACAGGGGGCTCCTACGAGCAGTACTTC.

This rearrangement joins TRBV4-1 to TRBJ1-5, with 8 bases lining up with TRBD1. CDR1 is MGHRA and CDR2 is YSYEKL in the germline V gene. V shed 0 bases, J shed 4 bases, and the junction held 5 bases outside the gene matches. The CDR3 totals 16 residues. Here the CDR3 reads CASSQDLDRVNQPQHF. The DNA for the CDR3 is TGCGCCAGCAGCCAAGATTTGGACAGGGTTAATCAGCCCCAGCATTTT.